This TCR beta chain was sequenced during a study of blood T cell repertoires in COVID-19. Study summary: The United States, Italy and Spain supplied acute and convalescent COVID-19 samples.

Enrollees, about 18 to 95 years old, lived in 20 to 25 US areas. Two consecutive negative NP/OP PCR tests, clearance, or resolved symptoms defined Cohort 3 recovery. For this clone: The sample carries other DNA sequences with the same CDR3.

Data came from immunoSEQ multiplex PCR; TCRdb stores just in-frame clones and leaves some out. The sample carries 200,000 or so clones, approximately 90% recorded once. The sample comprised PBMCs or T cells enriched from blood (not recorded which). The clonotype originates from a woman younger than 45 who had recovered from COVID-19.

The chain's CDR3 is CASSLEAGNQPQHF. The DNA for the CDR3 is TGTGCCAGCAGCTTAGAAGCGGGCAATCAGCCCCAGCATTTT. The rearrangement links TRBV7-9 to TRBJ1-5; D call uncertain. Trimming cost V 1 base and J 2 bases, with 6 bases left between them. The CDR3 runs to 14 residues. The germline V gene encodes CDR1 SEHNR and CDR2 FQNEAQ (reference sequence).